The 10 T cell receptor beta chains below come from one sample, sequenced in a study of blood T cell repertoires in COVID-19. Profiling relied on immunoSEQ multiplex PCR, and the TCRdb table lists in-frame clones only, not all of them. The table includes a few hundred thousand clones, approximately 87% detected once. The sequenced sample consisted of peripheral blood. The origin of the receptors is a woman aged 50 to 60 with active or convalescent COVID-19.

In regard to this clone: Within the sample, other DNA sequences also encode this same CDR3. This sequence joins TRBV29-1 and TRBJ1-2; D possibly corresponds to TRBD1 (6 bases). V dropped 3 bases and J dropped 5 bases, with 10 bases sitting between them. This CDR3 spans 12 amino acids. Germline assignment: CDR1 SQVTM and CDR2 ANQGSEA. The CDR3 loop is CSVDRGGYGYTF. CDR3 DNA: TGCAGCGTTGACAGGGGCGGGTATGGCTACACCTTC.

The chain has TRBV27 and TRBJ2-6, with 10 positions matching TRBD2. This CDR3 has 17 amino acids. V gave up 10 bases and J gave up 0 bases; unmatched junction bases: 9. From germline, CDR1 is MNHEY and CDR2 SMNVEV (reference sequence). The DNA of the CDR3 is TGTGCCAACCCGAGCGGGAGGGCCCTCTCTGGGGCCAACGTCCTGACTTTC. Its translation: CANPSGRALSGANVLTF.

The V gene is TRBV27, the J gene TRBJ2-5, with TRBD2 identical over 14 bases. V was pared by 4 bases and J by 5 bases, with 6 bases of the junction left unmatched. The CDR3 extends over 16 amino acids. CDR1 and CDR2 (germline): MNHEY, SMNVEV (reference sequence). CDR3 nucleotide sequence: TGTGCCAGCAGTTCGACTAGCGGGAGGGCGTGGGAGACCCAGTACTTC. Its protein product is CASSSTSGRAWETQYF.

The chain links TRBV29-1 to TRBJ2-7; 7 nucleotides align to TRBD2. The length of the CDR3 is 12 residues. Germline V gene data show CDR1 as SQVTM and CDR2 as ANQGSEA. J was trimmed by 4 bases and V by 5 bases; bases with no gene match: 5. CDR3 coding DNA: TGCAGCGTTACCGCCGGGGGGTACGAGCAGTACTTC. It codes for CSVTAGGYEQYF.

The rearrangement joins TRBV24-1 to TRBJ2-1; D might be TRBD2 (6 bases). The CDR3 runs to 17 residues. Germline values: CDR1 KGHDR, CDR2 SFDVKD. Trimming cost V 3 bases and J 7 bases, with 21 bases left between them. The CDR3 is CATSDGLRRGELNEQFF. The CDR3, as DNA: TGTGCCACCAGTGATGGACTACGCCGCGGGGAGTTGAATGAGCAGTTCTTC.

This sequence joins TRBV24-1 and TRBJ1-3, with TRBD1 matching over 7 bases. V gave up 4 bases and J gave up 4 bases; unmatched junction bases: 9. Looked up from germline, CDR1 is KGHDR and CDR2 is SFDVKD. The CDR3 contains 16 residues. This CDR3 is CATSDYPGTEGNTIYF. The CDR3, as DNA: TGTGCCACCAGTGACTACCCCGGGACAGAAGGAAACACCATATATTTT.

The genes are TRBV3-1 (or the pseudogene TRBV3-2) and TRBJ2-2; 11 bases fit TRBD2. V lost 4 bases, J lost 1 base, and 11 bases stayed unmatched. Germline CDR1 and CDR2: LGHDT and YNNKEL (reference sequence). This CDR3 contains 19 residues. DNA of the CDR3: TGTGCCAGCAGCCCGCTCCCGGGACTAGCGGATAAGAACACCGGGGAGCTGTTTTTT. Translating it yields CASSPLPGLADKNTGELFF.

The CDR3 DNA reads TGTGCCACCAGTGATGCCCACAGGGGGCTTAACTATGGCTACACCTTC. Its protein product is CATSDAHRGLNYGYTF. The V gene is TRBV24-1, the J gene TRBJ1-2; 9 nucleotides align to TRBD1. The V gene end was trimmed by 3 bases and the J gene end by 1 base; junction bases not matched to a gene: 5. CDR3 length: 16 residues. Germline V lookup: CDR1 KGHDR, CDR2 SFDVKD.

This chain joins TRBV6-2 or TRBV6-3 and TRBJ2-3, with 13 bases identical to TRBD2. This CDR3 has 15 amino acids. Trimming took 6 bases from V and 3 from J; bases not matched to a gene: 3. Per germline, CDR1 MNHEY and CDR2 SVGEGT. The CDR3 loop reads CASSQGLAGTDTQYF. The CDR3 DNA reads as TGTGCCAGCAGCCAGGGACTAGCGGGGACAGATACGCAGTATTTT.

The V call is TRBV7-2, the J call TRBJ2-1; 7 bases are a match to TRBD1. CDR1 SGHTA and CDR2 FQGNSA come from the germline V gene. The CDR3 loop spans 15 amino acids. Trimming cost V 6 bases and J 7 bases; bases outside gene matches: 12. The CDR3: CASSLPRGISNEQFF. For the CDR3, the DNA is TGTGCCAGCAGTCTACCCAGGGGGATCTCTAATGAGCAGTTCTTC. The whole variable domain, filled in from reference TRBV7-2 and TRBJ2-1, reads GAGVSQSPSNKVTEKGKDVELRCDPISGHTALYWYRQSLGQGLEFLIYFQGNSAPDKSGLPSDRFSAERTGGSVSTLTIQRTQQEDSAVYLCASSLPRGISNEQFFGPGTRLTVL.